These 20 T cell receptor beta chains were sequenced from one sample in a study of shared clonotypes between healthy human individuals. Repertoires were generated with immunoSEQ multiplex PCR, while TCRdb's copy carries only in-frame clones and drops some. The sample shows about 750,000 clones, approximately 92% of them seen only once. It was CD45RO-negative cells, positively selected for CCR7, that made up naive CD8 cells, with terminally differentiated effector memory CD45RA+ cells excluded. The sequenced sample was naive CD8+ T cells sorted from blood. These receptors were collected from a man under 40 in good health.

This chain joins TRBV7-9 and TRBJ1-1; D is unclear. Trimming shortened V by 6 bases and J by 0 bases, and 8 bases separated the two germline ends. The CDR3 loop spans 13 amino acids. Germline values: CDR1 SEHNR, CDR2 FQNEAQ (reference sequence). The CDR3 reads CASRDPLNTEAFF. For the CDR3, the DNA is TGTGCCAGCAGGGACCCGCTGAACACTGAAGCTTTCTTT.

This chain connects TRBV6-5 to TRBJ2-7; possibly TRBD2 for D (5 bases). This CDR3 is 14 amino acids long. Germline V gene sequence: CDR1 MNHEY, CDR2 SVGAGI. Trimming cost V 0 bases and J 1 base, with 7 bases left between them. CDR3 sequence (DNA): TGTGCCAGCAGTTACTCAGAGGGATCCTACGAGCAGTACTTC. It encodes CASSYSEGSYEQYF.

The chain carries TRBV19 and TRBJ2-1, with 11 bases identical to TRBD2. Losses at the gene ends were 1 base for V and 0 bases for J; bases not matched to a gene: 5. This CDR3 has 18 residues. CDR1 and CDR2 (germline): LNHDA, SQIVND (reference sequence). The CDR3 sequence is CASSIGGTSGDSYNEQFF. The CDR3 DNA is TGTGCCAGTAGTATAGGGGGGACTAGCGGAGACTCCTACAATGAGCAGTTCTTC.

The chain carries TRBV10-3 and TRBJ2-7, with D unresolved. Germline V gives CDR1 ENHRY, CDR2 SYGVKD. V shed 0 bases and J shed 4 bases, with 10 bases lying between them. The CDR3 consists of 14 residues. CDR3 in amino acids: CAISESETHYEQYF. The CDR3 bases are TGTGCCATCAGTGAGTCGGAGACTCATTACGAGCAGTACTTC.

The chain joins TRBV29-1 to TRBJ1-2; possibly TRBD1 for D (6 bases). Between the trimmed V and J ends, which lost 6 bases and 4 bases, there was a span of 21 bases. The CDR3 consists of 15 residues. Germline loops: CDR1 SQVTM, CDR2 ANQGSEA. The CDR3 loop is CSVKTGTPVGYGYTF. CDR3 sequence (DNA): TGCAGCGTGAAGACCGGGACACCGGTCGGCTATGGCTACACCTTC.

V and J are TRBV2 and TRBJ2-7, with no clear D. Per the germline V gene, CDR1 is SNHLY and CDR2 is FYNNEI. V lost 8 bases and J 3 bases, leaving 11 bases between the germline ends. There are 12 residues in the CDR3. The CDR3 loop is CASEASLYEQYF. Written as DNA, the CDR3 is TGTGCCAGCGAAGCCAGCCTCTACGAGCAGTACTTC.

This rearrangement joins TRBV5-8 to TRBJ2-2; D is uncertain. The CDR3 extends over 14 amino acids. Trimming removed 1 base at V and 3 bases at J, with 7 bases between. Germline CDR1 reads SGHTS; CDR2 reads YDEGEE. The CDR3: CASSLQAHTGELFF. The CDR3, as DNA: TGTGCCAGCAGCTTGCAGGCCCACACCGGGGAGCTGTTTTTT.

This clone came up once. The genes are TRBV11-1 and TRBJ2-1; 9 nucleotides match TRBD2. The V gene end was trimmed by 1 base and the J gene end by 8 bases; junction bases not matched to a gene: 9. Germline CDR1 is SGHAT and CDR2 is FQDESV (reference sequence). The CDR3 runs to 16 residues. The CDR3 protein is CASSLEELAGDYEQFF. The CDR3 DNA reads as TGTGCCAGCAGCTTAGAAGAATTAGCGGGAGATTATGAGCAGTTCTTC.

V and J are TRBV14 and TRBJ2-5; the D gene could be TRBD1 or TRBD2 (5 bases each). The CDR3 runs 16 residues. Trimming removed 3 bases from V and 3 bases from J, with 17 bases in between. CDR1 is SGHDN, CDR2 FVKESK, per germline. For the CDR3, the DNA is TGTGCCAGCAGCCAGGGACCGGGACGTTCGAAAGAGACCCAGTACTTC. This gives the protein CASSQGPGRSKETQYF.

The chain recombines TRBV4-1 with TRBJ1-4; D is ambiguous. The V end was cut by 1 base, the J end by 6 bases, with 12 bases between. Per the germline V gene, CDR1 is MGHRA and CDR2 is YSYEKL. The CDR3 is 15 amino acids. CDR3 region: CASSQVGLGDEKLFF. The CDR3 DNA reads as TGCGCCAGCAGCCAAGTAGGACTCGGTGATGAAAAACTGTTTTTT.

The gene calls are TRBV27 and TRBJ2-1; no clear D. Germline V gene data show CDR1 as MNHEY and CDR2 as SMNVEV (reference sequence). With 8 bases removed from V and 9 bases from J, the gap between germline ends came to 5 bases. The CDR3 covers 9 residues. CDR3: CASSLEQFF. In nucleotides, the CDR3 is TGTGCCAGCTCCCTTGAGCAGTTCTTC.

The J gene is TRBJ1-2, the V gene TRBV27; 9 nucleotides line up with TRBD1. CDR3 size: 15 residues. The V segment lost 5 bases and the J segment 2 bases; nucleotides outside the gene matches: 6. The germline gives CDR1 MNHEY, CDR2 SMNVEV (reference sequence). The CDR3 here is CASSAPGQGNYGYTF. The CDR3 nucleotides read TGTGCCAGCAGTGCACCGGGACAGGGAAACTATGGCTACACCTTC.

The rearrangement joins TRBV19 to TRBJ1-1; unclear D gene. From germline, CDR1 is LNHDA and CDR2 SQIVND (reference sequence). The CDR3 loop spans 15 amino acids. Trimming cost V 6 bases and J 0 bases, with 14 bases left between them. CDR3 coding DNA: TGTGCCAGTAGCTATGACCCTTACATGAACACTGAAGCTTTCTTT. Protein product: CASSYDPYMNTEAFF.

This clone appeared once. DNA of the CDR3: TGTGCCAGCAGGGCCAGCGGGAGCTCCTACAATGAGCAGTTCTTC. Translated, it gives CASRASGSSYNEQFF. J is TRBJ2-1 and V is TRBV28; 8 bases line up with TRBD2. The CDR3 consists of 15 residues. CDR1 is MDHEN, CDR2 SYDVKM, per germline. V was clipped by 6 bases and J by 0 bases; unmatched bases: 4.

The chain carries TRBV29-1 and TRBJ2-2; D uncertain. Trimming took off 6 bases at V and 6 bases at J, with 17 bases between the two ends. This CDR3 region has 14 residues. Germline V gene sequence: CDR1 SQVTM, CDR2 ANQGSEA. This CDR3 reads CSVNEWGSPGELFF. The CDR3 nucleotides are TGCAGCGTCAATGAATGGGGTAGTCCCGGGGAGCTGTTTTTT.

This clone is a singleton in its sample. This may be a read error: a much more frequent sequence differs by one nucleotide. Different DNA sequences within this sample yield the same CDR3. This chain links TRBV7-9 with TRBJ1-1; D gene ambiguous. From germline, CDR1 is SEHNR and CDR2 FQNEAQ (reference sequence). This CDR3 comprises 13 residues. The V end was cut by 2 bases, the J end by 1 base, with 5 bases between. CDR3: CASSLSANTEAFF. The CDR3 DNA follows: TGTGCCAGCAGCTTATCCGCGAACACTGAAGCTTTCTTT.

The V gene is TRBV7-9, the J gene TRBJ2-1; no firm D call. Germline V gene sequence: CDR1 SEHNR, CDR2 FQNEAQ (reference sequence). The V end lost 3 bases, the J end lost 8 bases, and 8 bases lay between the germline ends. The CDR3 length is 12 residues. In DNA form, the CDR3 reads TGTGCCAGCAGCTTTAAGGGCTATGAGCAGTTCTTC. Translated, it gives CASSFKGYEQFF.

V gene TRBV11-2 combines with J gene TRBJ2-7, with D uncertain. This CDR3 contains 13 residues. Germline V gives CDR1 SGHAT, CDR2 FQNNGV. The ends were cut back, 3 bases at V and 2 bases at J, with 8 bases in the middle. The CDR3 DNA is TGTGCCAGCAGCTTGCACGTTACCTACGAGCAGTACTTC. It encodes CASSLHVTYEQYF.

The chain joins TRBV4-3 to TRBJ2-1; 7 nucleotides match TRBD2. The junction had 10 bases not matched to a gene; V was cut back by 0 bases and J by 5 bases. The CDR3 extends over 17 amino acids. Germline CDR1 LGHNA, CDR2 YSLEER. Here the CDR3 reads CASSQDTSTSPHNEQFF. In DNA form, the CDR3 reads TGCGCCAGCAGCCAAGATACCTCGACTAGCCCTCACAATGAGCAGTTCTTC.

The J gene is TRBJ1-5, the V gene TRBV2; the D is unclear. There are 14 residues in the CDR3. CDR1 is SNHLY, CDR2 FYNNEI, per germline. V was shortened by 5 bases and J by 3 bases, with 11 bases between the two germline ends. CDR3 coding DNA: TGTGCCAGCAGTTTCGGGGAGACCAATCAGCCCCAGCATTTT. Amino acid sequence: CASSFGETNQPQHF.